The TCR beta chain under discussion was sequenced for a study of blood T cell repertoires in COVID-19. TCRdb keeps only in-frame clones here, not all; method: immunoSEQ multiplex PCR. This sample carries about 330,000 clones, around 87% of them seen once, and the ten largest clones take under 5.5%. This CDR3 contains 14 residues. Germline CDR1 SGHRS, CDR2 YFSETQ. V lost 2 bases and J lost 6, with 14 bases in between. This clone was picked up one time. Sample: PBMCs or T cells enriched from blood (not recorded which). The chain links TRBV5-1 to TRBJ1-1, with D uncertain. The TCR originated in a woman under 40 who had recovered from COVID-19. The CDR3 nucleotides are TGCGCCAGCAGCTTCCTTCCGTCGGGAGCTGAAGCTTTCTTT. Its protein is CASSFLPSGAEAFF.